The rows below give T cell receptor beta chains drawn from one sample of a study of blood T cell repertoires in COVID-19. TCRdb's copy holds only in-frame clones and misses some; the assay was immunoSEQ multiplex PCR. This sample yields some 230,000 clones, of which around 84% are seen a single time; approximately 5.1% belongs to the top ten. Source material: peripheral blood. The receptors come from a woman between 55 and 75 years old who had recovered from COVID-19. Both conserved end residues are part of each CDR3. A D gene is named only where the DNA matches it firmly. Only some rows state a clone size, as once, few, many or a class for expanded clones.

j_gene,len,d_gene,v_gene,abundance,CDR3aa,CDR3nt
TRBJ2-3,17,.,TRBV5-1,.,CASSLAQVVGGTDTQYF,TGCGCCAGCAGCTTGGCCCAGGTGGTGGGCGGCACAGATACGCAGTATTTT
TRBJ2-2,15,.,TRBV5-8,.,CASSGGSGRAGELFF,TGTGCCAGCAGCGGGGGGTCCGGACGGGCCGGGGAGCTGTTTTTT
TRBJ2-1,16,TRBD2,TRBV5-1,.,CASSSTGLAGAQEQFF,TGCGCCAGCAGCTCAACGGGACTAGCGGGGGCTCAGGAGCAGTTCTTC
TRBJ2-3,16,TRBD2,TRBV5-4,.,CASSQLAGGSTDTQYF,TGTGCCAGCAGCCAGCTAGCGGGGGGTAGCACAGATACGCAGTATTTT
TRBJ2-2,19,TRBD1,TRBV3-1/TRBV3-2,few,CASSQDGLGTGSNTGELFF,TGTGCCAGCAGCCAAGACGGCCTAGGGACAGGGTCGAACACCGGGGAGCTGTTTTTT
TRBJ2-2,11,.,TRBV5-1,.,CATRSGGELFF,TGCGCCACCAGATCGGGGGGGGAGCTGTTTTTT
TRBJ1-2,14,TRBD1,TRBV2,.,CASSGGTGGVGYTF,TGTGCCAGCAGTGGGGGGACAGGGGGCGTCGGCTACACCTTC
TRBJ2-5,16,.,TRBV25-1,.,CASSELGAGSKETQYF,TGTGCCAGCAGTGAATTGGGCGCAGGCTCGAAGGAGACCCAGTACTTC
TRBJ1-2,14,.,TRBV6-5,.,CASSSRTDNYGYTF,TGTGCCAGCAGTTCTCGGACAGACAACTATGGCTACACCTTC
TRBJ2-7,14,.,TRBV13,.,CASSPLTESYEQYF,TGTGCCAGCAGCCCCCTGACAGAGTCCTACGAGCAGTACTTC
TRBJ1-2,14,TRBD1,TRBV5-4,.,CASRYGQDNYGYTF,TGTGCCAGCAGATACGGACAGGACAACTATGGCTACACCTTC
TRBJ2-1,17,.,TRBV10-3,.,CAISESGGQGIYNEQFF,TGTGCCATCAGTGAGTCGGGTGGGCAGGGCATCTACAATGAGCAGTTCTTC
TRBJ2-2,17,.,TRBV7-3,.,CASSLTRGDRHTGELFF,TGTGCCAGCAGCTTAACTCGAGGAGATAGACACACCGGGGAGCTGTTTTTT
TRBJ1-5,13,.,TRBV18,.,CASSQGGDQPQHF,TGTGCCAGCTCTCAGGGAGGGGATCAGCCCCAGCATTTT
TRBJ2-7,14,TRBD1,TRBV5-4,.,CASSPRTGYYEQYF,TGTGCCAGCAGCCCCCGGACAGGGTACTACGAGCAGTACTTC
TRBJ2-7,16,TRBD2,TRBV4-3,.,CASSQDPRGGAYEQYF,TGCGCCAGCAGCCAAGATCCCCGCGGGGGGGCCTACGAGCAGTACTTC
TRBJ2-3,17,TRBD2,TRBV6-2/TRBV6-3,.,CASSYGFTSGGTDTQYF,TGTGCCAGCAGTTACGGTTTTACTAGCGGGGGTACAGATACGCAGTATTTT
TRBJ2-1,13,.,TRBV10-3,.,CAISASTDNEQFF,TGTGCCATCAGTGCTTCAACGGACAATGAGCAGTTCTTC
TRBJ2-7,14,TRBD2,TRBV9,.,CASSSSGGTYEQYF,TGTGCCAGCAGCTCCTCGGGGGGGACCTACGAGCAGTACTTC
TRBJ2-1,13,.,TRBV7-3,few,CASSLDTDNEQFF,TGTGCCAGCAGCTTGGACACCGACAATGAGCAGTTCTTC
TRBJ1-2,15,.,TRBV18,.,CASSPPSSGNYGYTF,TGTGCCAGCTCCCCCCCGAGTTCAGGGAACTATGGCTACACCTTC
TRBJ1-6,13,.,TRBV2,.,CASRQMFDSPLHF,TGTGCCAGCAGACAAATGTTTGATTCACCCCTCCACTTT
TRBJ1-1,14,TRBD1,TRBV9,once,CASSSGTENTEAFF,TGTGCCAGCAGCTCAGGGACAGAGAACACTGAAGCTTTCTTT
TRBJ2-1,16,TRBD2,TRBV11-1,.,CASNLGRGLAGNEQFF,TGTGCCAGCAATTTAGGACGGGGACTAGCGGGCAATGAGCAGTTCTTC
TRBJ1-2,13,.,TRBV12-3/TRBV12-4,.,CASHTGSFYGYTF,TGTGCCAGTCACACCGGGTCCTTCTATGGCTACACCTTC
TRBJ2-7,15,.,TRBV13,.,CASSLPRGSTYEQYF,TGTGCCAGCAGCTTACCCCGGGGGTCGACCTACGAGCAGTACTTC
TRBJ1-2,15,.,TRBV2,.,CASSEFRRANYGYTF,TGTGCCAGCAGTGAATTCCGCAGGGCGAACTATGGCTACACCTTC
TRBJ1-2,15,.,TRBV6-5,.,CASSYSRGSNYGYTF,TGTGCCAGCAGTTACTCGAGGGGGTCCAACTATGGCTACACCTTC
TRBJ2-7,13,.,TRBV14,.,CASSQEQDYEQYF,TGTGCCAGCAGCCAAGAACAGGATTACGAGCAGTACTTC
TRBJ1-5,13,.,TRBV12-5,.,CASGLVGRGLQHF,TGTGCTAGTGGTTTGGTAGGGAGAGGACTCCAGCATTTT
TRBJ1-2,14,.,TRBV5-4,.,CASRRQGGRYGYTF,TGTGCCAGCAGGCGCCAGGGAGGTCGCTATGGCTACACCTTC
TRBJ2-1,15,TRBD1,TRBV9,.,CASSAGTGVRYEQFF,TGTGCCAGCAGCGCGGGGACAGGGGTCCGATATGAGCAGTTCTTC
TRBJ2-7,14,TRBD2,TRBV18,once,CASSPRGGANEQYF,TGTGCCAGCTCACCGCGCGGGGGGGCAAACGAGCAGTACTTC
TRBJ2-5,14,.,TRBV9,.,CASSESQYQETQYF,TGTGCCAGCAGCGAATCCCAGTACCAAGAGACCCAGTACTTC
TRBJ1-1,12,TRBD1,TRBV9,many,CASTTRTGEAFF,TGTGCCAGCACGACTCGGACAGGGGAGGCTTTCTTT
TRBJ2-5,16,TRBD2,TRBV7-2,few,CASSLGWRGAIETQYF,TGTGCCAGCAGCTTAGGGTGGCGGGGGGCCATCGAGACCCAGTACTTC
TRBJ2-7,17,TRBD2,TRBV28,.,CASSGPAGGSNTYEQYF,TGTGCCAGCAGTGGACCAGCGGGGGGGTCTAATACCTACGAGCAGTACTTC
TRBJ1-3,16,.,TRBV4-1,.,CASSQVKGGFGNTIYF,TGCGCCAGCAGCCAAGTCAAGGGGGGGTTTGGAAACACCATATATTTT
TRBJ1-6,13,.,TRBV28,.,CASKPPGSSPLHF,TGTGCCAGCAAACCGCCGGGGAGTTCACCCCTCCACTTT
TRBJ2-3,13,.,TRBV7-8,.,CASSRDFSDTQYF,TGTGCCAGCAGCCGGGACTTTTCAGATACGCAGTATTTT
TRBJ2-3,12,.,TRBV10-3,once,CAIMSSFDTQYF,TGTGCCATCATGTCTAGTTTTGATACGCAGTATTTT
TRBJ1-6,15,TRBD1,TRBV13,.,CASSGPRGRNSPLHF,TGTGCCAGCAGCGGCCCCAGGGGGCGAAATTCACCCCTCCACTTT
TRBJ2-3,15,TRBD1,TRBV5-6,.,CASSPPDRGTDTQYF,TGTGCCAGCAGCCCCCCGGACAGGGGCACAGATACGCAGTATTTT
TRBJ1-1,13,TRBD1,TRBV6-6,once,CASSDRGQTEAFF,TGTGCCAGCAGTGACAGGGGGCAAACTGAAGCTTTCTTT
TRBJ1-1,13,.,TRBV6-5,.,CASSYRDRYPAFF,TGTGCCAGCAGTTACCGCGACAGGTATCCAGCTTTCTTT
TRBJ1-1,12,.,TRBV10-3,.,CAIGDRNTEAFF,TGTGCCATCGGCGACAGAAACACTGAAGCTTTCTTT
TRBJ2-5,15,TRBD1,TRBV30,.,CAWSVDRDLQETQYF,TGTGCCTGGAGTGTAGACAGGGACCTCCAAGAGACCCAGTACTTC
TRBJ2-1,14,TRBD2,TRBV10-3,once,CAAREGLAASEQFF,TGTGCCGCCAGAGAGGGACTAGCGGCATCGGAGCAGTTCTTC
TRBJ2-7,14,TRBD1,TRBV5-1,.,CASSSGGLEYEQYF,TGCGCCAGCAGCTCAGGGGGCCTCGAGTACGAGCAGTACTTC
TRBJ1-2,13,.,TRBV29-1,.,CSVEEGGGYGYTF,TGCAGCGTTGAAGAAGGTGGCGGCTATGGCTACACCTTC